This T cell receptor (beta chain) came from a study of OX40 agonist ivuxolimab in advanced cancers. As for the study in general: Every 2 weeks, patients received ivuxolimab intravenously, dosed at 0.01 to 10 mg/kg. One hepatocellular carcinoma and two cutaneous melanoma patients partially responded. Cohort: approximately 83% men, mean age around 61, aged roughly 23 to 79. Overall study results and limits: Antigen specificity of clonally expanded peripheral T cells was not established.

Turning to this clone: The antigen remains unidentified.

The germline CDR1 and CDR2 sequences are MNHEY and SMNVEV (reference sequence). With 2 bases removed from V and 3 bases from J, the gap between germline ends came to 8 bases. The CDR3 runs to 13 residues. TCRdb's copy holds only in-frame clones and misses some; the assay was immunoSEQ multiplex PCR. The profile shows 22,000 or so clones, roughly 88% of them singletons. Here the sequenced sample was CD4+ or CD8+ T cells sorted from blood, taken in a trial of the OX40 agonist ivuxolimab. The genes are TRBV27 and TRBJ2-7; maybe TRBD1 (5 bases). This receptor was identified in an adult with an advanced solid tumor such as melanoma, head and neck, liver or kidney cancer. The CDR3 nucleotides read TGTGCCAGCAGTTTAGGAAGGGGCTACGAGCAGTACTTC. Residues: CASSLGRGYEQYF.